This note documents a single TCR beta chain sequence. This sample is part of a study of blood T cell repertoires in COVID-19. The CDR3 runs 15 residues. CDR1 SGHRS and CDR2 YFSETQ come from the germline V gene. V was pared by 0 bases and J by 0 bases, with 9 bases between. How the authors handled the data: By means of reference gene primer amplification, nucleated cell counts were estimated. TCRdb keeps only in-frame clones here, not all; method: immunoSEQ multiplex PCR. V and J calls and clone size come straight from that table; D and trimming were deduced from the DNA. The profile shows about 140,000 clones, roughly 78% of them singletons.

The gene calls are TRBV5-1 and TRBJ1-1, with D possibly TRBD1 on 5 matching bases. Sequencing was done on a sample of peripheral blood. The clonotype comes from a man aged 55-75 years with acute or convalescent COVID-19. CDR3 loop: CASSLGQLLNTEAFF. The DNA of the CDR3 is TGCGCCAGCAGCTTGGGACAGCTCCTGAACACTGAAGCTTTCTTT.